A selection of T cell receptor beta chains follows, all from one sample in a study of blood T cells in healthy people across ages. Using its own MiXCR run on the 5' RACE reads, TCRdb lists one record per CDR3 protein. This sample has about 650,000 distinct CDR3 sequences, with 32% found just once. The sample comprised blood. The receptors were sampled from a woman over 75 in good health. Both conserved end residues are part of each CDR3. The D gene is left open where the match is weak. Some rows have no size entry. The others give once, few or many, or a class for an expanded clone.

clone size: -; V gene: TRBV30; J gene: TRBJ2-2; D gene: -; CDR3 protein: CAWSVRVDTGELFF; CDR3 DNA: TGTGCCTGGAGTGTCAGGGTTGACACCGGGGAGCTGTTTTTT
clone size: -; V gene: TRBV29-1; J gene: TRBJ2-7; D gene: TRBD2; CDR3 protein: CSVELAGGGYEQYF; CDR3 DNA: TGCAGCGTCGAACTAGCGGGGGGTGGCTACGAGCAGTACTTC
clone size: many; V gene: TRBV12-3/TRBV12-4; J gene: TRBJ2-4; D gene: TRBD2; CDR3 protein: CASSPLSGANIQYF; CDR3 DNA: TGTGCCAGCAGCCCCCTGAGCGGGGCCAACATTCAGTACTTC
clone size: -; V gene: TRBV20-1; J gene: TRBJ2-1; D gene: -; CDR3 protein: CSARNLPGERTQREKNEQFF; CDR3 DNA: TGCAGTGCTAGAAATCTTCCGGGGGAGCGGACCCAAAGGGAAAAAAATGAGCAGTTCTTC
clone size: -; V gene: TRBV11-1; J gene: TRBJ1-1; D gene: -; CDR3 protein: CASSLENMGLDKSEAFF; CDR3 DNA: TGTGCCAGCAGCTTAGAAAATATGGGCCTGGACAAGAGTGAAGCTTTCTTT
clone size: -; V gene: TRBV6-2/TRBV6-3; J gene: TRBJ1-5; D gene: -; CDR3 protein: CASSYGSTANQPQHF; CDR3 DNA: TGTGCCAGCAGTTACGGCTCCACGGCCAATCAGCCCCAGCATTTT
clone size: -; V gene: TRBV14; J gene: TRBJ1-2; D gene: -; CDR3 protein: CASSQERLYGYTF; CDR3 DNA: TGTGCCAGCAGCCAAGAGCGGCTCTATGGCTACACCTTC
clone size: -; V gene: TRBV7-9; J gene: TRBJ2-1; D gene: TRBD2; CDR3 protein: CASSLPGTSGGHSYNEQFF; CDR3 DNA: TGTGCCAGCAGCCTGCCCGGGACTAGCGGGGGGCATTCCTACAATGAGCAGTTCTTC
clone size: few; V gene: TRBV6-1; J gene: TRBJ2-7; D gene: TRBD2; CDR3 protein: CASTLTSGSDEQYF; CDR3 DNA: TGTGCCAGCACCTTGACTAGCGGGAGCGACGAGCAGTACTTC
clone size: -; V gene: TRBV12-3/TRBV12-4; J gene: TRBJ2-7; D gene: TRBD1; CDR3 protein: CASSGGGTGDIYEQYF; CDR3 DNA: TGTGCCAGCAGTGGGGGTGGGACAGGGGACATCTACGAGCAGTACTTC
clone size: -; V gene: TRBV5-1; J gene: TRBJ2-7; D gene: -; CDR3 protein: CASSYQWAAYEQYF; CDR3 DNA: TGCGCCAGCAGCTACCAGTGGGCCGCCTACGAGCAGTACTTC
clone size: few; V gene: TRBV7-9; J gene: TRBJ2-5; D gene: -; CDR3 protein: CASSPYTGYQETQYF; CDR3 DNA: TGTGCCAGCAGCCCCTATACAGGGTACCAAGAGACCCAGTACTTC
clone size: once; V gene: TRBV20-1; J gene: TRBJ2-1; D gene: -; CDR3 protein: CSARFAGAPYNEQFF; CDR3 DNA: TGCAGTGCTAGATTTGCGGGGGCCCCCTACAATGAGCAGTTCTTC
clone size: few; V gene: TRBV10-2; J gene: TRBJ1-1; D gene: -; CDR3 protein: CASSGWDLTNTEAFF; CDR3 DNA: TGCGCCAGCAGTGGATGGGACCTAACGAACACTGAAGCTTTCTTT
clone size: -; V gene: TRBV27; J gene: TRBJ2-2; D gene: -; CDR3 protein: CASSPDSLIGELFF; CDR3 DNA: TGTGCCAGCAGTCCGGACAGTTTAATCGGGGAGCTGTTTTTT
clone size: -; V gene: TRBV5-8; J gene: TRBJ2-3; D gene: -; CDR3 protein: CASSYLEVDTQYF; CDR3 DNA: TGTGCCAGCAGCTACCTTGAGGTTGATACGCAGTATTTT
clone size: -; V gene: TRBV20-1; J gene: TRBJ1-2; D gene: TRBD1; CDR3 protein: CSARGGTDRTYGYTF; CDR3 DNA: TGCAGTGCTAGAGGCGGGACAGATAGAACCTATGGCTACACCTTC
clone size: -; V gene: TRBV20-1; J gene: TRBJ2-3; D gene: -; CDR3 protein: CSAVPGGTDTQYF; CDR3 DNA: TGCAGTGCTGTTCCGGGCGGCACAGATACGCAGTATTTT
clone size: many; V gene: TRBV4-2; J gene: TRBJ2-7; D gene: TRBD2; CDR3 protein: CASSQDGWSGGTDEQYF; CDR3 DNA: TGTGCCAGCAGCCAAGATGGGTGGAGCGGGGGTACCGACGAGCAGTACTTC
clone size: -; V gene: TRBV6-2/TRBV6-3; J gene: TRBJ2-5; D gene: -; CDR3 protein: CASSRTGYEHYF; CDR3 DNA: TGTGCCAGCAGCCGAACCGGGTACGAGCACTACTTC
clone size: -; V gene: TRBV29-1; J gene: TRBJ2-5; D gene: TRBD1; CDR3 protein: CSVGDRARETQYF; CDR3 DNA: TGCAGCGTGGGCGACAGGGCCAGGGAGACCCAGTACTTC
clone size: many; V gene: TRBV12-3/TRBV12-4; J gene: TRBJ2-1; D gene: -; CDR3 protein: CASSQSGGGNEQFF; CDR3 DNA: TGTGCCAGCAGTCAATCCGGGGGCGGCAATGAGCAGTTCTTC
clone size: many; V gene: TRBV5-1; J gene: TRBJ2-7; D gene: -; CDR3 protein: CANEPPQYF; CDR3 DNA: TGCGCCAACGAACCCCCGCAGTACTTC
clone size: few; V gene: TRBV27; J gene: TRBJ1-1; D gene: -; CDR3 protein: CASSRTVFTEAFF; CDR3 DNA: TGTGCCAGCAGTAGGACGGTCTTCACTGAAGCTTTCTTT
clone size: many; V gene: TRBV18; J gene: TRBJ2-5; D gene: -; CDR3 protein: CASSSPGPTEETQYF; CDR3 DNA: TGTGCCAGCTCATCCCCGGGACCGACTGAAGAGACCCAGTACTTC
clone size: many; V gene: TRBV5-1; J gene: TRBJ2-7; D gene: TRBD2; CDR3 protein: CASSWESRSGGEQYF; CDR3 DNA: TGCGCCAGCAGCTGGGAGTCCCGTTCGGGGGGCGAGCAGTACTTC
clone size: -; V gene: TRBV29-1; J gene: TRBJ2-7; D gene: TRBD1; CDR3 protein: CSVENQPGQGNSYEQYF; CDR3 DNA: TGCAGCGTTGAGAACCAACCGGGACAGGGTAACTCCTACGAGCAGTACTTC
clone size: few; V gene: TRBV20-1; J gene: TRBJ2-4; D gene: TRBD2; CDR3 protein: CSATDAGGGTKNIQYF; CDR3 DNA: TGCAGTGCCACCGATGCTGGGGGGGGGACCAAAAACATTCAGTACTTC
clone size: once; V gene: TRBV29-1; J gene: TRBJ1-2; D gene: -; CDR3 protein: CSVVPGDYGYTF; CDR3 DNA: TGCAGCGTTGTCCCGGGGGACTATGGCTACACCTTC
clone size: many; V gene: TRBV9; J gene: TRBJ2-7; D gene: -; CDR3 protein: CASSVGAAQSSYEQYF; CDR3 DNA: TGTGCCAGCAGCGTAGGAGCAGCGCAGAGCTCCTACGAGCAGTACTTC
clone size: few; V gene: TRBV28; J gene: TRBJ1-1; D gene: TRBD1; CDR3 protein: CASRKEQGALHTEAFF; CDR3 DNA: TGTGCCAGCAGAAAAGAACAGGGGGCACTGCACACTGAAGCTTTCTTT
clone size: many; V gene: TRBV12-3/TRBV12-4; J gene: TRBJ2-1; D gene: TRBD2; CDR3 protein: CASSRTSGGSYNEQFF; CDR3 DNA: TGTGCCAGCAGTAGGACTAGCGGGGGGTCTTACAATGAGCAGTTCTTC
clone size: -; V gene: TRBV29-1; J gene: TRBJ2-5; D gene: -; CDR3 protein: CSVVGAPETQYF; CDR3 DNA: TGCAGCGTTGTTGGGGCCCCCGAGACCCAGTACTTC
clone size: -; V gene: TRBV7-9; J gene: TRBJ2-1; D gene: -; CDR3 protein: CASSGGAGDNEQFF; CDR3 DNA: TGTGCCAGCAGCGGGGGGGCCGGGGACAATGAGCAGTTCTTC
clone size: many; V gene: TRBV28; J gene: TRBJ2-7; D gene: TRBD1; CDR3 protein: CAGGGQGFYEQYF; CDR3 DNA: TGTGCAGGGGGTGGACAGGGGTTCTACGAGCAGTACTTC
clone size: -; V gene: TRBV7-9; J gene: TRBJ2-5; D gene: -; CDR3 protein: CATRTGVQETQYF; CDR3 DNA: TGTGCCACCAGGACGGGGGTCCAAGAGACCCAGTACTTC
clone size: many; V gene: TRBV3-1; J gene: TRBJ2-6; D gene: TRBD1; CDR3 protein: CASSPMGQGASGANVLTF; CDR3 DNA: TGTGCCAGCAGCCCTATGGGACAGGGGGCGAGTGGGGCCAACGTCCTGACTTTC
clone size: many; V gene: TRBV6-2/TRBV6-3; J gene: TRBJ2-7; D gene: -; CDR3 protein: CASRQTSRYEQYF; CDR3 DNA: TGTGCCAGCAGACAAACCTCCCGATACGAGCAGTACTTC
clone size: once; V gene: TRBV20-1; J gene: TRBJ2-7; D gene: TRBD2; CDR3 protein: CSARDNSGRADEQYF; CDR3 DNA: TGCAGTGCTAGAGATAACAGCGGGAGGGCTGACGAGCAGTACTTC
clone size: -; V gene: TRBV5-1; J gene: TRBJ2-6; D gene: -; CDR3 protein: CASSLTFDSGANVRTF; CDR3 DNA: TGCGCCAGCAGCTTAACTTTCGACTCTGGGGCCAACGTCCGGACTTTC
clone size: -; V gene: TRBV20-1; J gene: TRBJ2-7; D gene: TRBD2; CDR3 protein: CSAPIAGGSYEQYF; CDR3 DNA: TGCAGTGCCCCAATAGCGGGGGGATCCTACGAGCAGTACTTC
clone size: -; V gene: TRBV3-1; J gene: TRBJ1-3; D gene: TRBD1; CDR3 protein: CASSRTGTGDGDTIYF; CDR3 DNA: TGTGCCAGCAGCCGTACCGGGACAGGTGATGGAGACACCATATATTTT
clone size: -; V gene: TRBV7-6; J gene: TRBJ1-5; D gene: -; CDR3 protein: CASSSAKSGMWSNQPQHF; CDR3 DNA: TGTGCCAGCAGCTCGGCGAAATCGGGGATGTGGAGCAATCAGCCCCAGCATTTT